A single sample gave rise to the 22 T cell receptor beta chains below, sequenced in a study of identifying expanded T cells in peripheral blood. Assay: immunoSEQ multiplex PCR; the TCRdb copy retains only in-frame clones and omits some. The top ten clones hold 5.5% of a sample with around 100,000 clones, approximately 88% of them seen once. The specimen was blood. These receptor sequences come from a person aged 18-69 years in good health.

This chain joins TRBV7-2 and TRBJ2-7; TRBD1 matches 7 bases. With V trimmed by 2 bases and J by 5 bases, 9 bases remained unmatched. Germline CDR1 is SGHTA and CDR2 is FQGNSA. The CDR3 contains 15 residues. The CDR3 DNA follows: TGTGCCAGCAGCTTAATGTCGACAGGGTGGGACGAGCAGTACTTC. Its protein is CASSLMSTGWDEQYF.

The rearrangement links TRBV10-3 to TRBJ1-2, with 7 bases that match TRBD1. There are 15 residues in the CDR3. V lost 2 bases, J lost 7 bases, and 10 bases stayed unmatched. Germline V gene data show CDR1 as ENHRY and CDR2 as SYGVKD. The CDR3 loop is CAISEGRGQTSGYTF. As DNA, the CDR3 is TGTGCCATCAGTGAGGGTAGGGGGCAGACGTCTGGCTACACCTTC.

This rearrangement joins TRBV7-2 to TRBJ2-7; possibly TRBD1 or TRBD2 for D (6 bases each). The germline CDR1 and CDR2 sequences are SGHTA and FQGNSA. V shed 3 bases and J shed 2 bases, with 14 bases lying between them. The CDR3 extends over 15 amino acids. The CDR3 sequence is CASSLIGGETYEQYF. CDR3 nucleotides: TGTGCCAGCAGCTTGATCGGGGGCGAGACCTACGAGCAGTACTTC.

This clone was observed a single time. V usage is TRBV6-4 and J usage is TRBJ1-1, with D possibly TRBD1 on 5 matching bases. The CDR3 totals 12 residues. Trimming left V 1 base short and J 11 bases short, with 11 bases between. Germline CDR1 reads MRHNA; CDR2 reads SNTAGT. The CDR3 sequence: CASSDFGGTAFF. CDR3 coding DNA: TGTGCCAGCAGTGACTTTGGGGGGACGGCTTTCTTT.

V is TRBV7-3 and J is TRBJ2-1, with 12 positions matching TRBD2. This CDR3 spans 15 amino acids. The V segment lost 5 bases and the J segment 4 bases; nucleotides outside the gene matches: 3. Per the germline V gene, CDR1 is SGHTA and CDR2 is FQGTGA. In DNA form, the CDR3 reads TGTGCCAGCAGCCCCGGGACTAGCGGGTACAATGAGCAGTTCTTC. Its protein is CASSPGTSGYNEQFF.

V usage is TRBV7-3 and J usage is TRBJ2-3; tentative D call: TRBD2 (6 bases). Looked up from germline, CDR1 is SGHTA and CDR2 is FQGTGA. The CDR3 length is 15 residues. The ends were cut back, 5 bases at V and 2 bases at J, with 14 bases in the middle. CDR3 amino acids: CASSTGGPFTDTQYF. Written as DNA, the CDR3 is TGTGCCAGCAGCACTGGAGGGCCCTTCACAGATACGCAGTATTTT.

V gene TRBV4-3 combines with J gene TRBJ1-5; no clear D gene. Germline V CDR1 and CDR2: LGHNA, YSLEER. The length of the CDR3 is 16 residues. Deletions cut 0 bases from V and 7 bases from J, with 16 bases between. CDR3 protein: CASSQDHAAGAQPQHF. The DNA of the CDR3 is TGCGCCAGCAGCCAAGATCACGCCGCGGGAGCCCAGCCCCAGCATTTT.

The chain is built from TRBV4-1 and TRBJ2-5, with 9 bases identical to TRBD1. Trimming cost V 0 bases and J 5 bases; bases outside gene matches: 13. Looked up from germline, CDR1 is MGHRA and CDR2 is YSYEKL. The CDR3 consists of 18 residues. This CDR3 reads CASSQDDGDRVLGETQYF. CDR3 DNA: TGCGCCAGCAGCCAAGATGATGGGGACAGGGTACTAGGGGAGACCCAGTACTTC.

By share, this clone ranks as medium-sized. The J gene is TRBJ2-1, the V gene TRBV4-1; D gene unclear. This CDR3 is 13 amino acids long. With 4 bases removed from V and 8 bases from J, the gap between germline ends came to 12 bases. CDR1 is MGHRA and CDR2 is YSYEKL in the germline V gene. CDR3 region: CASSPTSWDEQFF. CDR3 in DNA: TGCGCCAGCAGCCCGACGTCATGGGATGAGCAGTTCTTC.

The CDR3 DNA reads as TGTGCCAGCAGCTTCGAAGGGGCGAAAGGAAACACCATATATTTT. Its translation is CASSFEGAKGNTIYF. The chain recombines TRBV7-9 with TRBJ1-3; D is perhaps TRBD1 (5 bases). CDR1 SEHNR and CDR2 FQNEAQ come from the germline V gene (reference sequence). The CDR3 has 15 amino acids. V was shortened by 3 bases and J by 4 bases, with 13 bases between the two germline ends.

The V and J genes are TRBV9 and TRBJ2-7; maybe TRBD2 (6 bases). The CDR3 loop spans 15 amino acids. Germline CDR1 reads SGDLS; CDR2 reads YYNGEE. The V end was cut by 0 bases, the J end by 1 base, with 11 bases between. This CDR3 is CASSVGFGGSYEQYF. CDR3 sequence (DNA): TGTGCCAGCAGCGTAGGGTTCGGGGGATCCTACGAGCAGTACTTC.

This rearrangement joins TRBV6-5 to TRBJ1-1, with D tentatively TRBD1 (5 bases). CDR1 is MNHEY and CDR2 is SVGAGI in the germline V gene. Trimming took 0 bases from V and 1 from J, leaving 9 bases between them. CDR3 length equals 15 residues. The CDR3 loop is CASSYSDSRNTEAFF. CDR3 nucleotides: TGTGCCAGCAGTTACTCAGACAGTAGGAACACTGAAGCTTTCTTT.

The genes are TRBV30 and TRBJ2-7; TRBD1 matches 11 bases. CDR1 is GTSNPN, CDR2 SVGIG, per germline (reference sequence). The junction had 7 bases not matched to a gene; V was cut back by 2 bases and J by 1 base. This CDR3 has 16 residues. The chain's CDR3 is CAWSPWDRGFSYEQYF. The CDR3 nucleotides are TGTGCCTGGAGTCCCTGGGACAGGGGGTTTTCCTACGAGCAGTACTTC.

The chain links TRBV7-6 to TRBJ2-5, with a weak D call TRBD2 (6 bases). This CDR3 contains 15 residues. CDR1 SGHVS and CDR2 FNYEAQ come from the germline V gene. Trimming took off 5 bases at V and 5 bases at J, with 18 bases between the two ends. CDR3 nucleotide sequence: TGTGCCAGCAGCCCCGTAGACGGGACTCACGAGACCCAGTACTTC. Amino acids: CASSPVDGTHETQYF. Variable domain in full (rest from reference TRBV7-6 and TRBJ2-5): GAGVSQSPRYKVTKRGQDVALRCDPISGHVSLYWYRQALGQGPEFLTYFNYEAQQDKSGLPNDRFSAERPEGSISTLTIQRTEQRDSAMYRCASSPVDGTHETQYFGPGTRLLVL.

Notes on this clone: This sample also contains other DNA sequences that code for the same CDR3. The V and J genes are TRBV29-1 and TRBJ1-5, with D uncertain. Germline values: CDR1 SQVTM, CDR2 ANQGSEA. The germline V and J ends were trimmed by 4 bases and 4 bases, with 11 bases remaining between them. The CDR3 extends over 13 amino acids. CDR3 nucleotide sequence: TGCAGCGTTGCTTCGACAAGAAATCAGCCCCAGCATTTT. Its protein product is CSVASTRNQPQHF.

The chain recombines TRBV7-9 with TRBJ1-2; a possible D gene is TRBD1 (5 bases). CDR3 size: 13 residues. Germline V gene lookup returns CDR1 SEHNR and CDR2 FQNEAQ (reference sequence). V was trimmed by 5 bases and J by 2 bases, leaving 9 bases between them. CDR3 residues: CASSLDSNYGYTF. Written as DNA, the CDR3 is TGTGCCAGCAGCCTAGACAGCAACTATGGCTACACCTTC.

CDR3 nucleotides: TGTGCCAGCAGCGCCTTACTAGCGGGAGGGCCTGGTGGGGAGACCCAGTACTTC. This sequence encodes CASSALLAGGPGGETQYF. This sequence joins TRBV7-2 and TRBJ2-5; 13 bases fit TRBD2. Losses at the gene ends were 5 bases for V and 5 bases for J; bases not matched to a gene: 14. The CDR3 is made up of 18 amino acids. Germline V CDR1 and CDR2: SGHTA, FQGNSA.

The rearrangement links TRBV10-3 to TRBJ2-2, with D unresolved. The V end was cut by 0 bases, the J end by 4 bases, with 12 bases between. The CDR3 consists of 16 residues. Germline V gene sequence: CDR1 ENHRY, CDR2 SYGVKD. The CDR3: CAISESSFGRTGELFF. CDR3 coding DNA: TGTGCCATCAGTGAGTCAAGCTTCGGACGCACCGGGGAGCTGTTTTTT.

The chain employs TRBV6-5 and TRBJ2-2; possibly TRBD1 or TRBD2 for D (5 bases each). This CDR3 is built from 16 residues. Germline values: CDR1 MNHEY, CDR2 SVGAGI. Trimming shortened V by 2 bases and J by 0 bases, and 10 bases separated the two germline ends. CDR3: CASSYPGTANTGELFF. Written as DNA, the CDR3 is TGTGCCAGCAGTTACCCCGGGACGGCGAACACCGGGGAGCTGTTTTTT.

This chain joins TRBV6-5 and TRBJ1-1; D perhaps matches TRBD1 (6 bases). In germline, CDR1 is MNHEY, CDR2 SVGAGI. The CDR3 totals 14 residues. V shed 6 bases and J shed 3 bases, with 14 bases lying between them. CDR3 amino acids: CASRILQGYTEAFF. The DNA for the CDR3 is TGTGCCAGCAGAATTTTACAGGGTTACACTGAAGCTTTCTTT.

This clone came up a few times. CDR3 sequence (DNA): TGTGCCAGCAGCTACAAGACCGGGGCCAACGTCCTGACTTTC. This translates into CASSYKTGANVLTF. V gene TRBV5-5 combines with J gene TRBJ2-6, with D uncertain. The CDR3 is made up of 14 amino acids. Germline V gives CDR1 SGHKS, CDR2 YYEKEE (reference sequence). The V end lost 3 bases, the J end lost 4 bases, and 8 bases lay between the germline ends.

This chain joins TRBV4-1 and TRBJ1-1; D gene unclear. CDR3 size: 13 residues. Germline loops: CDR1 MGHRA, CDR2 YSYEKL. V was shortened by 4 bases and J by 6 bases, with 12 bases between the two germline ends. CDR3 nucleotides: TGCGCCAGCAGCCGGCGCTCGGTGGCTGAAGCTTTCTTT. Its translation: CASSRRSVAEAFF.